Listed below are T cell receptor beta chains from one sample, sequenced in a study of shared clonotypes between healthy human individuals. The data were produced by immunoSEQ multiplex PCR, yet TCRdb's version contains in-frame clones alone and is incomplete. The table has 2.3 million or so clones, approximately 93% seen once. The sample was naive CD4+ T cells from PBMCs. The receptor set was obtained from a man aged 18 to 29 in good health. Some clones in this sample may be carry-over from other donors' samples. Both conserved end residues are part of each CDR3. Each record gives: J gene, clone size, D gene, V gene, CDR3 DNA, CDR3 protein. D genes are given only for firm matches. Size tells how often a clone was seen (once, few, many) or the class of an expanded clone, and some rows leave it out.

j_gene: TRBJ1-1
abundance: NA
d_gene: NA
v_gene: TRBV5-1
CDR3nt: TGCGCCAGCAGCTTGGATACGAACACTGAAGCTTTCTTT
CDR3aa: CASSLDTNTEAFF

j_gene: TRBJ1-4
abundance: NA
d_gene: NA
v_gene: TRBV5-1
CDR3nt: TGCGCCAGCAATGAAGGGGCGGATGAAAAACTGTTTTTT
CDR3aa: CASNEGADEKLFF

j_gene: TRBJ2-7
abundance: once
d_gene: TRBD2
v_gene: TRBV7-9
CDR3nt: TGTGCCAGCAGCTTACGGGCTAGCGGGGCCGGTTGGTCCTACGAGCAGTACTTC
CDR3aa: CASSLRASGAGWSYEQYF

j_gene: TRBJ2-7
abundance: NA
d_gene: TRBD2
v_gene: TRBV7-6
CDR3nt: TGTGCCAGCAGTTCTAGACTAGCGGGTTTGGATAGCTCCTACGAGCAGTACTTC
CDR3aa: CASSSRLAGLDSSYEQYF

j_gene: TRBJ2-2
abundance: NA
d_gene: TRBD1
v_gene: TRBV29-1
CDR3nt: TGCAGCGTTTCGTGGGACAGCAACACCGGGGAGCTGTTTTTT
CDR3aa: CSVSWDSNTGELFF

j_gene: TRBJ2-7
abundance: NA
d_gene: TRBD1
v_gene: TRBV7-9
CDR3nt: TGTGCCAGCAGCTTGGGACAGGGTTTTTACGAGCAGTACTTC
CDR3aa: CASSLGQGFYEQYF

j_gene: TRBJ1-2
abundance: NA
d_gene: TRBD1
v_gene: TRBV5-6
CDR3nt: TGTGCCAGCAGCCCGAAGGGGGCGCGCTATGGCTACACCTTC
CDR3aa: CASSPKGARYGYTF

j_gene: TRBJ2-2
abundance: NA
d_gene: TRBD2
v_gene: TRBV5-1
CDR3nt: TGCGCCAGCAGCTTCGTAGCGGGAGGTTCCGGGGAGCTGTTTTTT
CDR3aa: CASSFVAGGSGELFF

j_gene: TRBJ2-7
abundance: NA
d_gene: NA
v_gene: TRBV30
CDR3nt: TGTGCCTGGAGCCTGGGACGGCCATCACCGCTCTACGAGCAGTACTTC
CDR3aa: CAWSLGRPSPLYEQYF

j_gene: TRBJ2-3
abundance: NA
d_gene: TRBD2
v_gene: TRBV6-9
CDR3nt: TGTGCCAGCAGTTATCGCGGGAGTGGCTCAGATACGCAGTATTTT
CDR3aa: CASSYRGSGSDTQYF

j_gene: TRBJ1-5
abundance: NA
d_gene: TRBD1
v_gene: TRBV7-6
CDR3nt: TGTGCCAGCAGCCCCCGGGACAGCAGACAGCCCCAGCATTTT
CDR3aa: CASSPRDSRQPQHF

j_gene: TRBJ2-5
abundance: NA
d_gene: TRBD2
v_gene: TRBV10-2
CDR3nt: TGCGCCAGCAGTGGGACTAGCGGGACATTAGAAGAGACCCAGTACTTC
CDR3aa: CASSGTSGTLEETQYF

j_gene: TRBJ1-2
abundance: NA
d_gene: NA
v_gene: TRBV6-1
CDR3nt: TGTGCCAGCAGTGAAGATCATAGAGTTGTGAGCTATGGCTACACCTTC
CDR3aa: CASSEDHRVVSYGYTF

j_gene: TRBJ2-1
abundance: NA
d_gene: NA
v_gene: TRBV19
CDR3nt: TGTGCCAGTAGTAGGGGAGGGCCAGGGGCCAATGAGCAGTTCTTC
CDR3aa: CASSRGGPGANEQFF

j_gene: TRBJ1-3
abundance: once
d_gene: TRBD1
v_gene: TRBV28
CDR3nt: TGTGCCAGCAGTCGTCCGTACGGACAGGGGCCTGGAAACACCATATATTTT
CDR3aa: CASSRPYGQGPGNTIYF

j_gene: TRBJ1-5
abundance: NA
d_gene: TRBD1
v_gene: TRBV27
CDR3nt: TGTGCCAGCAGTTCCGGACAGGGATGGGATCAGCCCCAGCATTTT
CDR3aa: CASSSGQGWDQPQHF

j_gene: TRBJ2-1
abundance: NA
d_gene: NA
v_gene: TRBV5-1
CDR3nt: TGCGCCAGCAGCTTGGTTGGCGGGTCGTCCTACAATGAGCAGTTCTTC
CDR3aa: CASSLVGGSSYNEQFF

j_gene: TRBJ2-2
abundance: NA
d_gene: NA
v_gene: TRBV14
CDR3nt: TGTGCCAGCAGTATAGCCGCCGGGGAGCTGTTTTTT
CDR3aa: CASSIAAGELFF

j_gene: TRBJ1-5
abundance: NA
d_gene: NA
v_gene: TRBV9
CDR3nt: TGTGCCAGCAGCCAGGACGGTGGGAATCAGCCCCAGCATTTT
CDR3aa: CASSQDGGNQPQHF

j_gene: TRBJ2-7
abundance: NA
d_gene: NA
v_gene: TRBV5-1
CDR3nt: TGCGCCAGCAGCTTGTTTTCGGCAGGGATCGTAAACGAGCAGTACTTC
CDR3aa: CASSLFSAGIVNEQYF

j_gene: TRBJ2-7
abundance: once
d_gene: TRBD2
v_gene: TRBV9
CDR3nt: TGTGCCAGCAGCCCCCAACTAGCGGTTTACGAGCAGTACTTC
CDR3aa: CASSPQLAVYEQYF

j_gene: TRBJ1-4
abundance: NA
d_gene: NA
v_gene: TRBV30
CDR3nt: TGTGCCTGGAAGGCTCCAGCGGAAAAACTGTTTTTT
CDR3aa: CAWKAPAEKLFF

j_gene: TRBJ1-1
abundance: NA
d_gene: NA
v_gene: TRBV19
CDR3nt: TGTGCCAGTAGTATCTTAAACAGGGACACTGAAGCTTTCTTT
CDR3aa: CASSILNRDTEAFF

j_gene: TRBJ1-2
abundance: NA
d_gene: NA
v_gene: TRBV5-1
CDR3nt: TGCGCCAGCAGGGTACAGCCAAACTATGGCTACACCTTC
CDR3aa: CASRVQPNYGYTF

j_gene: TRBJ2-3
abundance: NA
d_gene: TRBD2
v_gene: TRBV10-3
CDR3nt: TGTGCCATCAGTGAGTCGTCACTTAGCGGGAGGGCAGATACGCAGTATTTT
CDR3aa: CAISESSLSGRADTQYF

j_gene: TRBJ1-2
abundance: NA
d_gene: NA
v_gene: TRBV28
CDR3nt: TGTGCCAGCAGTTTATTGCAGGGAGGGAGGGGCTACACCTTC
CDR3aa: CASSLLQGGRGYTF

j_gene: TRBJ1-5
abundance: NA
d_gene: NA
v_gene: TRBV27
CDR3nt: TGTGCCAGCAGCGCAGCATCGGGGCCCAGGGGCTCGAATCAGCCCCAGCATTTT
CDR3aa: CASSAASGPRGSNQPQHF

j_gene: TRBJ2-1
abundance: NA
d_gene: TRBD2
v_gene: TRBV11-1
CDR3nt: TGTGCCAGCAGCCGCGGGGGGCCCCAGCAACACAATGAGCAGTTCTTC
CDR3aa: CASSRGGPQQHNEQFF

j_gene: TRBJ2-1
abundance: NA
d_gene: NA
v_gene: TRBV11-2
CDR3nt: TGTGCCAGCAGCTCCCTCAGGAGTACCTACAATGAGCAGTTCTTC
CDR3aa: CASSSLRSTYNEQFF

j_gene: TRBJ2-1
abundance: NA
d_gene: TRBD2
v_gene: TRBV7-3
CDR3nt: TGTGCCAGCAGCTCGACTAGCATGTCCTACAATGAGCAGTTCTTC
CDR3aa: CASSSTSMSYNEQFF

j_gene: TRBJ1-1
abundance: NA
d_gene: NA
v_gene: TRBV19
CDR3nt: TGTGCCAGTAGTTTCAACAGGAACACTGAAGCTTTCTTT
CDR3aa: CASSFNRNTEAFF

j_gene: TRBJ2-3
abundance: NA
d_gene: NA
v_gene: TRBV5-1
CDR3nt: TGCGCCAGCAGGTACGACCCGGCTAGCACAGATACGCAGTATTTT
CDR3aa: CASRYDPASTDTQYF

j_gene: TRBJ2-1
abundance: NA
d_gene: NA
v_gene: TRBV6-5
CDR3nt: TGTGCCAGCAGTTACTCAGGGATTGAGCAGTTCTTC
CDR3aa: CASSYSGIEQFF

j_gene: TRBJ2-5
abundance: NA
d_gene: TRBD2
v_gene: TRBV18
CDR3nt: TGTGCCAGCTCACGGGGGGGGACCCAAGAGACCCAGTACTTC
CDR3aa: CASSRGGTQETQYF

j_gene: TRBJ1-6
abundance: NA
d_gene: NA
v_gene: TRBV2
CDR3nt: TGTGCCACTAGGGGGGATTCACCCCTCCACTTT
CDR3aa: CATRGDSPLHF

j_gene: TRBJ1-1
abundance: NA
d_gene: NA
v_gene: TRBV11-1
CDR3nt: TGTGCCAGCAGCGCCGGACTGAACACTGAAGCTTTCTTT
CDR3aa: CASSAGLNTEAFF

j_gene: TRBJ1-4
abundance: NA
d_gene: NA
v_gene: TRBV28
CDR3nt: TGTGCCAGCAGTCCTGGGACGGCCTTTAATGAAAAACTGTTTTTT
CDR3aa: CASSPGTAFNEKLFF

j_gene: TRBJ2-2
abundance: NA
d_gene: TRBD1
v_gene: TRBV15
CDR3nt: TGTGCCACCAGCCCAGGGGGCGCCGGCACCGGGGAGCTGTTTTTT
CDR3aa: CATSPGGAGTGELFF

j_gene: TRBJ1-1
abundance: NA
d_gene: TRBD1
v_gene: TRBV28
CDR3nt: TGTGCCAGCAGGGCCCCCCAGGGGGCCAACACTGAAGCTTTCTTT
CDR3aa: CASRAPQGANTEAFF

j_gene: TRBJ2-2
abundance: once
d_gene: TRBD1
v_gene: TRBV28
CDR3nt: TGTGCCAGCAGTCCTCCGGGACAGGGGGCAGGTGGGGAGCTGTTTTTT
CDR3aa: CASSPPGQGAGGELFF

j_gene: TRBJ2-1
abundance: once
d_gene: TRBD2
v_gene: TRBV9
CDR3nt: TGTGCCAGCAGCGTCGCCGGGACTAGCCTCATGGGGCAGTTCTTC
CDR3aa: CASSVAGTSLMGQFF

j_gene: TRBJ2-6
abundance: NA
d_gene: NA
v_gene: TRBV7-9
CDR3nt: TGTGCCAGCAGCTTAGTAGGGCTCGGGGCCAACGTCCTGACTTTC
CDR3aa: CASSLVGLGANVLTF

j_gene: TRBJ1-5
abundance: NA
d_gene: TRBD1
v_gene: TRBV5-8
CDR3nt: TGTGCCAGCAGCCTCGGGACAGTGCGCAATCAGCCCCAGCATTTT
CDR3aa: CASSLGTVRNQPQHF

j_gene: TRBJ2-7
abundance: once
d_gene: NA
v_gene: TRBV6-5
CDR3nt: TGTGCCAGCAGCCAGACCGGGCCACTGTACGAGCAGTACTTC
CDR3aa: CASSQTGPLYEQYF

j_gene: TRBJ2-3
abundance: NA
d_gene: NA
v_gene: TRBV9
CDR3nt: TGTGCCAGCAGCGTAATAGTCCAAGGGGATACGCAGTATTTT
CDR3aa: CASSVIVQGDTQYF

j_gene: TRBJ2-5
abundance: NA
d_gene: NA
v_gene: TRBV7-2
CDR3nt: TGTGCCAGCACCATAAACAGGGTACAAGAGACCCAGTACTTC
CDR3aa: CASTINRVQETQYF

j_gene: TRBJ2-1
abundance: once
d_gene: TRBD2
v_gene: TRBV7-8
CDR3nt: TGTGCCAGCAGTGGAGTAGAGGGAGGGGAGCAGTTCTTC
CDR3aa: CASSGVEGGEQFF